The sample holds many counts of the clone carrying this TCR beta chain. What it recognizes is unknown. The source of the sample is a study of response to subunit inactivated influenza vaccine. The study, taken as a whole, reports: Authors suggested that a seasonal influenza vaccination recruits few new T cells each time.

One entry per CDR3 protein, called by TCRdb with MiXCR from the RT-PCR reads. The sample has 400,000 to 650,000 distinct CDR3 sequences, approximately 7.3% seen once. The source of this sequence is a man aged 50-75 years who received an inactivated influenza vaccine. This specimen consisted of PBMCs from blood, obtained around 25 months after vaccination.

The CDR3 DNA reads TGTGCCAGCAGCCCCTACGCGGGAGGCAGCGACGGGGAGCTGTTTTTT. It yields the protein CASSPYAGGSDGELFF. The V and J genes are TRBV4-2 and TRBJ2-2; TRBD2 matches 8 bases. The ends lost 4 bases at V and 7 bases at J; junction bases unmatched: 11. The length of the CDR3 is 16 residues. Germline V gene sequence: CDR1 LGHNA, CDR2 YNFKEQ.